Following are 18 T cell receptor beta chains from one sample sequenced in a study of T cells after posttransplantation cyclophosphamide. The table came from immunoSEQ multiplex PCR; TCRdb's copy has only in-frame clones and leaves some out. The sample has around 3,400 clones, less than 97% seen once. Sequenced material: naive CD8+ T cells sorted from PBMCs. Receptors were obtained from a woman aged 50 to 60 in good health and a related stem cell transplant donor.

This chain uses TRBV13 with TRBJ2-7; D might be TRBD1 (7 bases). Trimming removed 3 bases at V and 2 bases at J, with 11 bases between. The CDR3 is made up of 14 amino acids. Germline lookup yields CDR1 PRHDT and CDR2 FYEKMQ (reference sequence). CDR3 loop: CASSLGRGAYEQYF. The CDR3 region has the DNA TGTGCCAGCAGCTTGGGCAGGGGGGCCTACGAGCAGTACTTC.

The rearrangement uses TRBV27 and TRBJ2-1; possibly TRBD2 for D (7 bases). CDR3 length equals 16 residues. Germline CDR1 and CDR2: MNHEY and SMNVEV (reference sequence). V dropped 0 bases and J dropped 6 bases, with 15 bases sitting between them. The DNA for the CDR3 is TGTGCCAGCAGTTTATCCGCGGGGGCGGGGGTCAATGAGCAGTTCTTC. It codes for CASSLSAGAGVNEQFF.

The V call is TRBV7-6, the J call TRBJ2-7, with D possibly TRBD2 on 5 matching bases. The CDR3 runs to 14 residues. Trimming pared 3 bases from V and 7 bases from J, leaving 16 bases between. Germline values: CDR1 SGHVS, CDR2 FNYEAQ. CDR3 coding DNA: TGTGCCAGCAGCTTTGGAGAGGGCTCAAGAGAGCAGTACTTC. Translated: CASSFGEGSREQYF.

The chain employs TRBV5-5 and TRBJ1-5; 12 nucleotides agree with TRBD1. Germline loops: CDR1 SGHKS, CDR2 YYEKEE (reference sequence). Trimming at V came to 4 bases and at J to 7 bases, leaving 9 bases not matched to a gene. This CDR3 spans 16 amino acids. The CDR3 DNA reads TGTGCCAGCAGCCTCTGGGACAGGGGGCAGGGCCAGCCCCAGCATTTT. This encodes CASSLWDRGQGQPQHF.

The chain combines TRBV4-2 with TRBJ2-1; 8 nucleotides line up with TRBD2. The CDR3 length is 14 residues. Germline V gene sequence: CDR1 LGHNA, CDR2 YNFKEQ. V trimming: 1 base; J trimming: 9 bases; junction bases outside the gene matches: 5. CDR3 in DNA: TGTGCCAGCAGCCAAGCGGGACTAGGGGCTGAGCAGTTCTTC. Its protein is CASSQAGLGAEQFF.

This clone was counted once. At one of its ends the junction is not consistent with the germline gene, which may arise from a read error. The rearrangement joins TRBV5-6 to TRBJ1-6; D gene unclear. This CDR3 is built from 13 residues. CDR1 SGHDT and CDR2 YYEEEE come from the germline V gene. The CDR3 here is CASSLGTGSPLHF. CDR3 sequence (DNA): TGTGCCAGCAGTTTGGGCACCGGTTCACCCCTCCACTTT.

The rearrangement uses TRBV9 and TRBJ1-1, with D unclear. V dropped 0 bases and J dropped 1 base, with 10 bases sitting between them. This CDR3 spans 15 amino acids. The germline gives CDR1 SGDLS, CDR2 YYNGEE. The CDR3 is CASSVERQPNTEAFF. In DNA form, the CDR3 reads TGTGCCAGCAGCGTAGAAAGACAACCGAACACTGAAGCTTTCTTT.

This chain uses TRBV27 with TRBJ2-1; D may be TRBD2 (6 bases). The CDR3 consists of 20 residues. The V and J ends lost 1 base and 2 bases respectively, with 24 bases between them. The V gene's germline CDR1 is MNHEY and CDR2 SMNVEV (reference sequence). CDR3 sequence reads: CASSLLLGSTGPGPYNEQFF. CDR3 in DNA: TGTGCCAGCAGTTTATTGCTCGGGAGTACCGGGCCCGGGCCCTACAATGAGCAGTTCTTC.

The rearrangement uses TRBV19 and TRBJ1-1, with 7 positions matching TRBD1. Unmatched junction bases numbered 0, after V lost 1 base and J lost 1 base. The CDR3 extends over 14 amino acids. Germline V gene lookup returns CDR1 LNHDA and CDR2 SQIVND (reference sequence). The CDR3 sequence: CASSIGQGNTEAFF. The CDR3 DNA reads as TGTGCCAGTAGTATAGGACAGGGGAACACTGAAGCTTTCTTT. Together with reference TRBV19 and TRBJ1-1, the CDR3 gives the full variable domain: DGGITQSPKYLFRKEGQNVTLSCEQNLNHDAMYWYRQDPGQGLRLIYYSQIVNDFQKGDIAEGYSVSREKKESFPLTVTSAQKNPTAFYLCASSIGQGNTEAFFGQGTRLTVV.

In DNA form, the CDR3 reads TGTGCCAGCAGTTTAGCCCCCGGAAGGGACATCTCTCCTTCTAACTATGGCTACACCTTC. Its protein product is CASSLAPGRDISPSNYGYTF. The rearrangement uses TRBV28 and TRBJ1-2, with a possible D match to TRBD1 (6 bases). The germline V and J ends were trimmed by 2 bases and 0 bases, with 25 bases remaining between them. This CDR3 comprises 20 residues. Germline lookup yields CDR1 MDHEN and CDR2 SYDVKM.

The rearrangement uses TRBV10-1 and TRBJ2-5, with 13 bases that match TRBD2. The germline V gene has CDR1 WNHNN and CDR2 SYGVQD (reference sequence). Trimming at V came to 8 bases and at J to 6 bases, leaving 12 bases not matched to a gene. The CDR3 sequence is 16 residues long. CDR3 in amino acids: CASLPRGLAGIQTQYF. CDR3 DNA: TGCGCCAGCCTCCCCAGGGGACTAGCGGGAATACAGACCCAGTACTTC.

This chain uses TRBV10-2 with TRBJ1-2; 10 positions agree with TRBD1. CDR3 length: 14 amino acids. The ends lost 6 bases at V and 8 bases at J; junction bases unmatched: 9. The germline CDR1 and CDR2 sequences are WSHSY and SAAADI. For the CDR3, the DNA is TGCGCCAGCAGCGCGGGACAGGGGATGGAGGGCTACACCTTC. It yields the protein CASSAGQGMEGYTF.

The chain links TRBV19 to TRBJ2-1, with 9 positions matching TRBD2. Germline CDR1 and CDR2: LNHDA and SQIVND (reference sequence). The junction had 3 bases not matched to a gene; V was cut back by 3 bases and J by 3 bases. CDR3 length: 15 amino acids. This CDR3 is CASSMETSGYNEQFF. The CDR3 nucleotides read TGTGCCAGTAGTATGGAGACTAGCGGCTACAATGAGCAGTTCTTC.

The chain uses TRBV27 and TRBJ2-1, with D perhaps TRBD2 (6 bases). Germline CDR1 is MNHEY and CDR2 is SMNVEV (reference sequence). Between the trimmed V and J ends, which lost 2 bases and 1 base, there was a span of 6 bases. The CDR3 runs to 14 residues. CDR3 in DNA: TGTGCCAGCAGTTTAGGGACTTCCTACAATGAGCAGTTCTTC. This encodes CASSLGTSYNEQFF.

This rearrangement joins TRBV27 to TRBJ2-5; 7 nucleotides line up with TRBD1. With V trimmed by 6 bases and J by 5 bases, 9 bases remained unmatched. The CDR3 extends over 14 amino acids. Germline V gives CDR1 MNHEY, CDR2 SMNVEV (reference sequence). Here the CDR3 reads CASSIRTGLETQYF. The CDR3 nucleotides read TGTGCCAGCAGCATAAGGACAGGCTTGGAGACCCAGTACTTC.

The chain recombines TRBV7-6 with TRBJ2-7, with TRBD2 as a possible D gene (6 bases). The CDR3 is 15 residues long. Germline CDR1 is SGHVS and CDR2 is FNYEAQ. The germline V and J ends were trimmed by 5 bases and 1 base, with 15 bases remaining between them. The CDR3 DNA is TGTGCCAGCAGCCCTGGGGGACTCGGATCCTACGAGCAGTACTTC. Protein product: CASSPGGLGSYEQYF.

This rearrangement joins TRBV19 to TRBJ2-2, with TRBD1 identical over 10 bases. J gave up 2 bases and V 3 bases, and 6 bases lay outside the gene matches. CDR3 length equals 17 residues. The germline CDR1 and CDR2 sequences are LNHDA and SQIVND (reference sequence). The CDR3 DNA reads TGTGCCAGTAGTATGGGGGACAGGGGTATAAACACCGGGGAGCTGTTTTTT. Amino acid sequence: CASSMGDRGINTGELFF. The entire variable domain, with the rest obtained from reference TRBV19 and TRBJ2-2, is as follows: DGGITQSPKYLFRKEGQNVTLSCEQNLNHDAMYWYRQDPGQGLRLIYYSQIVNDFQKGDIAEGYSVSREKKESFPLTVTSAQKNPTAFYLCASSMGDRGINTGELFFGEGSRLTVL.

This clone appeared a single time. The rearrangement links TRBV27 to TRBJ2-7, with D maybe TRBD1 (5 bases). This CDR3 has 13 residues. Trimming removed 4 bases from V and 1 base from J, with 8 bases in between. The germline CDR1 and CDR2 sequences are MNHEY and SMNVEV (reference sequence). The CDR3 DNA is TGTGCCAGCAGTTCGCCAGGGTCCTACGAGCAGTACTTC. Amino acids: CASSSPGSYEQYF.